The subject of this entry is one T cell receptor beta chain. Its recognized antigen is unknown. No much larger clone exists at a distance of one base, and base qualities are not known. Each collaborating institution followed its own protocols to collect whole blood in K2EDTA tubes. For TCRbeta analysis, collaborators shipped samples in one of three forms: frozen whole blood, isolated PBMCs, or DNA extracted from either of those sample types. The germline V gene sets CDR1 to SGHRS and CDR2 to YFSETQ. The germline ends are 16 bases apart after V is trimmed by 0 bases and J by 7 bases. The CDR3 holds 16 amino acids from the cysteine to the phenylalanine. The read is trimmed to its CDR3 DNA, 48 bases read in frame from base 1. The record originates from a study of blood T cell repertoires in COVID-19 (dated by TCRdb to 2019 to 2021). Turning to the overall study: Samples from collaborators originated in the United States, Italy and Spain and spanned both the acute and convalescent phases of COVID-19. Sample metadata almost always included a de-identified subject ID, COVID-19 status, age in years and sex. The samples were drawn from two sources: the first 160 participants of the ongoing ImmuneRACE study, and 1,200 or so subjects contributed by 6 global collaborators. Deeply sampled blood TCRbeta repertoires from subjects exposed to, actively infected with, or recovered from COVID-19 were included in the dataset. The repertoires were made available in a free public database intended to serve as a resource for research on the immune response to SARS-CoV-2. The material from the prospective study consisted of cDNA or gDNA derived from T cells, B-cell-depleted T cells, or PBMCs. Where available, HLA class I and class II types were obtained from metadata supplied by the sample provider rather than from assay-based typing. What the work shows at the level of the full study, not this receptor alone: Clinical and demographic metadata were provided uncurated, with the amount varying by source and participant.

TCRbeta CDR3 regions were amplified from genomic DNA using the immunoSEQ Assay, a bias-controlled multiplex PCR. As for the original processing: The number of nucleated cells in each sample was estimated by amplification of reference gene primers within the assay. To quantify the absolute abundance of each unique TCRbeta CDR3 rearrangement, sequence reads were collapsed and filtered. For each sample, productive Simpson clonality was calculated as the square root of Simpson's diversity index over productive rearrangements. TCRdb took this table from immuneACCESS and kept in-frame rearrangements with V and J called. Such tables lack part of the clones; where checked against another copy, unresolved V genes explain under half of the gap, and the rest is unexplained. The V and J calls and clone size were taken over from that table, and D and trimming were inferred from the DNA. This sample is represented by about 110,000 clones; approximately 80% of them were singletons. The top ten constitute 4% to 4.5% of the sample.

The rearranged segments are TRBV5-1 and TRBJ2-2; possibly the D gene is TRBD2, per 6 matching bases. The source of this sequence is a woman aged 65 to 85 with acute or convalescent COVID-19. Sequencing input: peripheral blood. The encoded CDR3 is CASSLAPGRQDGELFF. The DNA sequence reads TGCGCCAGCAGCTTGGCTCCAGGGAGGCAGGACGGGGAGCTGTTTTTT.